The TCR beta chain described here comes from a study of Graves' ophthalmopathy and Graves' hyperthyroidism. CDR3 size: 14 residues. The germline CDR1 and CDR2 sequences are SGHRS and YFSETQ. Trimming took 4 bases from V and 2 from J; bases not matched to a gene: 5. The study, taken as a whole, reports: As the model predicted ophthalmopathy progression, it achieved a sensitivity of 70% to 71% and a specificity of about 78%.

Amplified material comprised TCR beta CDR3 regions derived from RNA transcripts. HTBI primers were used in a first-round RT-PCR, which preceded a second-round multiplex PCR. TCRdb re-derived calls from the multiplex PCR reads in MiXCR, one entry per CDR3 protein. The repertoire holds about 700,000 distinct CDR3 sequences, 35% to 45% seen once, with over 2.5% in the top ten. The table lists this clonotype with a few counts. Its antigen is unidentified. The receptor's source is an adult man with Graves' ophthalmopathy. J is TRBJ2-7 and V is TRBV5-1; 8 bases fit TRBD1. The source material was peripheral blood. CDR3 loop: CASSAGQETYEQYF. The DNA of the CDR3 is TGCGCCAGCAGCGCGGGACAGGAGACCTACGAGCAGTACTTC.